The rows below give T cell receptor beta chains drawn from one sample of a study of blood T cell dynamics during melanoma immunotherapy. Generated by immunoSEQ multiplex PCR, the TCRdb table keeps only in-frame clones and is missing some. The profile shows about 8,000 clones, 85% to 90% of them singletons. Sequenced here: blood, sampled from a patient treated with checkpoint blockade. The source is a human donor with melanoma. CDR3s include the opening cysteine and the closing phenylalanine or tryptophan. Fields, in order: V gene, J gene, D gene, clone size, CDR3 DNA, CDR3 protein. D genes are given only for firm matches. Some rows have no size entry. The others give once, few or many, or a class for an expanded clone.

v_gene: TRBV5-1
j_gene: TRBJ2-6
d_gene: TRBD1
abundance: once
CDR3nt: TGCGCCAGCAGCTCACAGGGGGCGGCCAACGTCCTGACTTTC
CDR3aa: CASSSQGAANVLTF

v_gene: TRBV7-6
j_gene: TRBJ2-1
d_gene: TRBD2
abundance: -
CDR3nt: TGTGCCAGCAGCTTCGGGGACTACCTCGACAATGAGCAGTTCTTC
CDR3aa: CASSFGDYLDNEQFF

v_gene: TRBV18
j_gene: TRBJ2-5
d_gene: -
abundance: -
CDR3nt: TGTGCCAGCTCACGGGACGGCGGCCAAGAGACCCAGTACTTC
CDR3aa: CASSRDGGQETQYF

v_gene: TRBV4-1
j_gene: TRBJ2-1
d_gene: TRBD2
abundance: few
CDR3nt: TGCGCCAGCAGCCAAGTAATCCAGACTAGCGGGGACCATCTCTTC
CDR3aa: CASSQVIQTSGDHLF

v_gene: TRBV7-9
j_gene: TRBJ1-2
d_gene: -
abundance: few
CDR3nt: TGTGCCAGCAGCGTTAGCGGGGGGGATGGCTACACCTTC
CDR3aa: CASSVSGGDGYTF

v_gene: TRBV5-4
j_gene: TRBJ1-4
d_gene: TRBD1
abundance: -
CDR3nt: TGTGCCAGCAGCCCACAGGGGGAGGAAAAACTGTTTTTT
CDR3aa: CASSPQGEEKLFF

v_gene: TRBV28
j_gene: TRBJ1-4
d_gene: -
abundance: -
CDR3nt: TGTGCCAGCAGTCCCCCCACTCCAACTAATGAAAAACTGTTTTTT
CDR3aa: CASSPPTPTNEKLFF

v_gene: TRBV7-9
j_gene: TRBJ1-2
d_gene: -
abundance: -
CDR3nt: TGTGCCAGCAGCACGGGACCCGTGGATGGCTACACCTTC
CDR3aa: CASSTGPVDGYTF

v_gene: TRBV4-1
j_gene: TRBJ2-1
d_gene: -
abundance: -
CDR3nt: TGCGCCAGCAGCCAAGGACAGAGCTCCTACAATGAGCAGTTCTTC
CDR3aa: CASSQGQSSYNEQFF

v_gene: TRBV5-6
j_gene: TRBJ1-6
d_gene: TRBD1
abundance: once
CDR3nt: TGTGCCAGCAAGCTAGGGACAGGGAATTCACCCCTCCACTTT
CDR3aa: CASKLGTGNSPLHF

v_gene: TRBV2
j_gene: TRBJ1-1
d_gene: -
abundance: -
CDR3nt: TGTGCCAGCGCCCAACAGAGCTATTACACTGAAGCTTTCTTT
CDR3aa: CASAQQSYYTEAFF

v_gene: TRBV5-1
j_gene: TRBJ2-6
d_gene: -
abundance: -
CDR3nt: TGCGCCAGCAGTATTCGCTCTGGGGCCAACGTCCTGACTTTC
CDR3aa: CASSIRSGANVLTF

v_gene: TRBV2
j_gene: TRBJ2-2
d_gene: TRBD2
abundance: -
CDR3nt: TGTGCCAGCACCGGGACTAGCGGGGGGCCGTGGACCGGGGAGCTGTTTTTT
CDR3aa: CASTGTSGGPWTGELFF

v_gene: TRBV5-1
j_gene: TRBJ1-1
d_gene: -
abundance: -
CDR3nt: TGCGCCAGCAGCTTAAGCACAGCGAACACTGAAGCTTTCTTT
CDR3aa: CASSLSTANTEAFF

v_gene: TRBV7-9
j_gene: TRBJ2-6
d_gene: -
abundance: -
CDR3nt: TGTGCCAGCAGCCCACACGGGGCACGCTCTGGGGCCAACGTCCTGACTTTC
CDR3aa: CASSPHGARSGANVLTF

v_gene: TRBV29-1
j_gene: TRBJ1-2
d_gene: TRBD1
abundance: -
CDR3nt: TGCAGCGTTGAAGATCAAAAAACAGGGGAGAGCTATGGCTACACCTTC
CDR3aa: CSVEDQKTGESYGYTF

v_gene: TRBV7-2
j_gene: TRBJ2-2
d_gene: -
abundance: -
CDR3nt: TGTGCCAGCAGCCAACTGACAGGCGCCGGGGAGCTGTTTTTT
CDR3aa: CASSQLTGAGELFF

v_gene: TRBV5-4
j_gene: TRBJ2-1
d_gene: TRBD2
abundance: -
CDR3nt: TGTGCCAGCAGCTTGGTTCTAGCGGGAGGATTCAATGAGCAGTTCTTC
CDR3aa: CASSLVLAGGFNEQFF

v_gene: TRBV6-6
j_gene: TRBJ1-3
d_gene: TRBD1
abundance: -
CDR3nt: TGTGCCAGCAGTTACTCGACAGGGGAAAACACCATATATTTT
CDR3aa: CASSYSTGENTIYF

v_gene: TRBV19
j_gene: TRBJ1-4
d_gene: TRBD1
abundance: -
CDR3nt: TGTGCCAGTAGTAAGCACCGGGACAGGGGGCACGCAACTAATGAAAAACTGTTTTTT
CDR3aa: CASSKHRDRGHATNEKLFF

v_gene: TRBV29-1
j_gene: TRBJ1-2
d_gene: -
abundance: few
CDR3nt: TGCAGCGTTGAAGCCCCAACAGCCCATGGCTACACCTTC
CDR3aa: CSVEAPTAHGYTF

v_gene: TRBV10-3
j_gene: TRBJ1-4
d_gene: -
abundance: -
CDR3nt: TGTGCCATCAGTGAGGAGTTTACCAGGGGTGAAAAACTGTTTTTT
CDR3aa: CAISEEFTRGEKLFF

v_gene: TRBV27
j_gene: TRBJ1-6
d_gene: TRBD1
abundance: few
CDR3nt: TGTGCCAGCAAACCGACAGGGTATAATTCACCCCTCCACTTT
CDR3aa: CASKPTGYNSPLHF

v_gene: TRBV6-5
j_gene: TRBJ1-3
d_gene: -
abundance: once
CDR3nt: TGTGCCAGCAGTTACTCGAGGGGGGCAGGTCGAAACACCATATATTTT
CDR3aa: CASSYSRGAGRNTIYF

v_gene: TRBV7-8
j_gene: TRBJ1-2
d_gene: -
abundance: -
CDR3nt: TGTGCCAGCAGCTTAGAGGGAGGGCTCCTTGGAGTTTATGGCTACACCTTC
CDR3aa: CASSLEGGLLGVYGYTF

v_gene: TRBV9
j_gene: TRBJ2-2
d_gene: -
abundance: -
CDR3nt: TGTGCCAGCAGCGTAGAAAGGGAGTACCCCGGGGAGCTGTTTTTT
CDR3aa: CASSVEREYPGELFF

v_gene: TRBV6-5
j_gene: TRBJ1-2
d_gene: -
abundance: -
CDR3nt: TGTGCCAGCAGTTCGATGGACATCAATCGATGGGGCTACACCTTC
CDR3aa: CASSSMDINRWGYTF

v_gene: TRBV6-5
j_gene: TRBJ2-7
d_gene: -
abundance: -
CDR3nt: TGTGCCAGCAGTTACTCTTTCTCCAGGAGCTCCTACGAGCAGTACTTC
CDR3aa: CASSYSFSRSSYEQYF

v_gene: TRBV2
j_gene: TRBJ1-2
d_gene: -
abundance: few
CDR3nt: TGTGCCAGCAAGGGGGACGGTAATGGCTACACCTTC
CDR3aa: CASKGDGNGYTF

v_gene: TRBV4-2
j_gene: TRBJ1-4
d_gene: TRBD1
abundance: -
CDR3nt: TGTGCCAGCAGCCGCGTACAGGGGGCGAAGGGTGAAAAACTGTTTTTT
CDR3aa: CASSRVQGAKGEKLFF

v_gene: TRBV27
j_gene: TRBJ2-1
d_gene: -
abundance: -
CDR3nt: TGTGCCAGCAGTCTCAGGGCCTCCACCAATGAGCAGTTCTTC
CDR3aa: CASSLRASTNEQFF

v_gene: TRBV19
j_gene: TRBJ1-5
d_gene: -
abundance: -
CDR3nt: TGTGCCAGTACAGCCGGGCTCCTCAATCAGCCCCAGCATTTT
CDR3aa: CASTAGLLNQPQHF

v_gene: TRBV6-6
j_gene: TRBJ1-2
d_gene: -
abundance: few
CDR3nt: TGTGCCACACGGGGGGAGCTTGGCTACACCTTC
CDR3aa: CATRGELGYTF

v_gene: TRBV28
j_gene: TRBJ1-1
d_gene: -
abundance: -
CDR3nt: TGTGCCAGCAGTTTGCCAGGGCTCGGCACTGAAGCTTTCTTT
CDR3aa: CASSLPGLGTEAFF

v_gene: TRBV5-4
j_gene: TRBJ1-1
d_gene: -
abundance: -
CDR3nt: TGTGCCAGCAGCCTTCCCAAGGTACCTGGGAACACTGAAGCTTTCTTT
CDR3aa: CASSLPKVPGNTEAFF

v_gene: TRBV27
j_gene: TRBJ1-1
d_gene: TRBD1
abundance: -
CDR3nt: TGTGCCAGCAGTCCCGACAGGGGAACTGAAGCTTTCTTT
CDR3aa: CASSPDRGTEAFF

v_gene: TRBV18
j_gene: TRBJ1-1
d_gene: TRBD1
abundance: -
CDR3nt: TGTGCCAGCTCACCGACAGGGTACTTGGCGGAAGCTTTCTTT
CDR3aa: CASSPTGYLAEAFF